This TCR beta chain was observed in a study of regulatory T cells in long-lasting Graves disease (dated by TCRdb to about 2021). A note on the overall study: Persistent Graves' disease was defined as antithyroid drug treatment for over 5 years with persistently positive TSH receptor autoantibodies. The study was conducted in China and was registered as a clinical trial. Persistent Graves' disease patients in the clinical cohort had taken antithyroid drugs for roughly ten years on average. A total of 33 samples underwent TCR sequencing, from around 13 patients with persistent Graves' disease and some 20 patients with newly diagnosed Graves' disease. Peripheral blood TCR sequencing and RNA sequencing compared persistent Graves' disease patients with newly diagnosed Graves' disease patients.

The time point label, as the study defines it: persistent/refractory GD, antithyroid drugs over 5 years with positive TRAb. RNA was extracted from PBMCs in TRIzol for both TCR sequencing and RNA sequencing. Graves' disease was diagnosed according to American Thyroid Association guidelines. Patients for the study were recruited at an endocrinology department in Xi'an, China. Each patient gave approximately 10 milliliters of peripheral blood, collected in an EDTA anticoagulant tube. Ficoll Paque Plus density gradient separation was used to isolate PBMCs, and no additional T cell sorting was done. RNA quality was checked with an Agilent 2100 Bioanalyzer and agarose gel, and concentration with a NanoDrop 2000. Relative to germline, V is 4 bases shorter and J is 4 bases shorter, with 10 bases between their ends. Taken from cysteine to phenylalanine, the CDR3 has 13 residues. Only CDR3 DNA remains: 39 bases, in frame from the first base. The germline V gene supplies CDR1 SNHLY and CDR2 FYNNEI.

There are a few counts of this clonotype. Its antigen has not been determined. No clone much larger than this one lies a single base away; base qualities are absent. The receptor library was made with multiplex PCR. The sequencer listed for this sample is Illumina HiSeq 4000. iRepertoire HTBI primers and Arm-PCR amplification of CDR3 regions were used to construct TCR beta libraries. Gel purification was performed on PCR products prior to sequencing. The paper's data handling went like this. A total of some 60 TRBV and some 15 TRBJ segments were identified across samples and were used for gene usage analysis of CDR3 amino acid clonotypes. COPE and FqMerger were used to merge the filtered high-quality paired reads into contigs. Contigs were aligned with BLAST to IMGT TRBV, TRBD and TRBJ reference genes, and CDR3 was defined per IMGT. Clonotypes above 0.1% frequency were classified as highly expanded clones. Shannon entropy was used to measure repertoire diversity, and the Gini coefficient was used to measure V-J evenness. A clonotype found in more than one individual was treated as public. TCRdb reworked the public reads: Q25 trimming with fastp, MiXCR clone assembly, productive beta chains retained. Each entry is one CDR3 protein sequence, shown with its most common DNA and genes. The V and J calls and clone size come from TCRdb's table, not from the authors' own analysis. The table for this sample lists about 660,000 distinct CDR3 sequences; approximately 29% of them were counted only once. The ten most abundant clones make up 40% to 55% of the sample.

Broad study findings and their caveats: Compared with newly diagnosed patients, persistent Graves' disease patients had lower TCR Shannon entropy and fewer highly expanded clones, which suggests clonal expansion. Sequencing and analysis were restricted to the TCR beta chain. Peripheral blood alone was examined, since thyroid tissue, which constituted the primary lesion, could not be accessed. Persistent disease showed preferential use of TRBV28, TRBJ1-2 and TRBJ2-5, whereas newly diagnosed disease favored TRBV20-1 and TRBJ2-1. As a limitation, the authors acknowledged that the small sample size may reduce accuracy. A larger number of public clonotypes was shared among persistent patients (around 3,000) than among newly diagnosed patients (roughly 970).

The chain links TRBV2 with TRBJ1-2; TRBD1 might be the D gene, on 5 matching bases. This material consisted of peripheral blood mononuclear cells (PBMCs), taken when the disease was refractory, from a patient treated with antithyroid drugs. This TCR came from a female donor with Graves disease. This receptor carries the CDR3 CASSGGAGYGYTF. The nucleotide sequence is TGTGCCAGCAGTGGCGGGGCGGGCTATGGCTACACCTTC. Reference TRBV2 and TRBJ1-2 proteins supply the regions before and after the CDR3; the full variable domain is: EPEVTQTPSHQVTQMGQEVILRCVPISNHLYFYWYRQILGQKVEFLVSFYNNEISEKSEIFDDQFSVERPDGSNFTLKIRSTKLEDSAMYFCASSGGAGYGYTFGSGTRLTVV.